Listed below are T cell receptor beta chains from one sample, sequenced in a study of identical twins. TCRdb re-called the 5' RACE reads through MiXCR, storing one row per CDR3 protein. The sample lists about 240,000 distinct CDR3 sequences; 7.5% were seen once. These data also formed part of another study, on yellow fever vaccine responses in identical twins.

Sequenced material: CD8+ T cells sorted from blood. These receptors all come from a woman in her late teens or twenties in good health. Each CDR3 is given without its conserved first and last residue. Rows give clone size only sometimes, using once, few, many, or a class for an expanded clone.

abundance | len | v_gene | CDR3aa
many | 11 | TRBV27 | ASRQGTNYGYT
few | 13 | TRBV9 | ASSPDGDDYNEQF
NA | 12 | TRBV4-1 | ASSPPAGANVLT
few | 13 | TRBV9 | ASSAGLSGGQPQH
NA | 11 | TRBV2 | ASSDSLGTEAF
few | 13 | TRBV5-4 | ASSSPAGTRDEQF
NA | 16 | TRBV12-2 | ASRLAKLLVATTDTQY
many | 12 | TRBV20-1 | SASARRAPYEQY
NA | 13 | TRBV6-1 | ASSERDRLQETQY
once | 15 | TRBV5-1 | ASSLVGQGAQNTEAF
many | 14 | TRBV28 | ASSLRIGGIKQPQH
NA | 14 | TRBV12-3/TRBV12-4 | ASSPTGLANSYEQY
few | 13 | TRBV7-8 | ASSLNSGGGNIQY
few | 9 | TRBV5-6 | ASSLGPKEF
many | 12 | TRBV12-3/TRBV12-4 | ASSLRYLNTEAF
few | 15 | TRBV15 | ATSKPGTGEVDNEQF
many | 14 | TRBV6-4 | ASSDSVGTGLQGQY
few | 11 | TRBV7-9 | ASSYTGAGEQF
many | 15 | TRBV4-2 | ASNPVLAGEGTGELF
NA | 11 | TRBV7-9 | AIRGHLNTEAF
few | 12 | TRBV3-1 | ASSHRTGLDEQY
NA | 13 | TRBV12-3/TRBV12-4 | ASSSGLAGANEQF
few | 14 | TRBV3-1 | ASSQVTPSSYNEQF
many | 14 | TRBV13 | ASSPRLAGVGETQY
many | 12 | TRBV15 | ATSMSGLGETQY
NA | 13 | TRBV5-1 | ASSLEGGGRSEAF
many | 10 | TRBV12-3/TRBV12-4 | ASSQAYYGYT
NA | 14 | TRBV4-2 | ASSQESSTPSYEQY
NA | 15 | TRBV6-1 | ASMGLTGTGETGELF
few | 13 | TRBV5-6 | ASSPIEGNTGELF